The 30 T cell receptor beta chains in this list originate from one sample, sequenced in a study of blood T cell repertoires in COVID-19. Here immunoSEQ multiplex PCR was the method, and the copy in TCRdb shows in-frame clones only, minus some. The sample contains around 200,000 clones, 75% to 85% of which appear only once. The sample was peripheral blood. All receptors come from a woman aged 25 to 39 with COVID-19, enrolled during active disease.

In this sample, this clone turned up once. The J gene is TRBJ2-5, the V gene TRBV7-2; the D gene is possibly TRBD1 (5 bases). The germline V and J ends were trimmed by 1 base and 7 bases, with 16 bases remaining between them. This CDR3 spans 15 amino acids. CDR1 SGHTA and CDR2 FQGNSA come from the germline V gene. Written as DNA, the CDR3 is TGTGCCAGCAGCTTAGATTGGACACGGAGAGGGACCCAGTACTTC. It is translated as CASSLDWTRRGTQYF. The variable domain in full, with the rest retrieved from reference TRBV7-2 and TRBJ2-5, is GAGVSQSPSNKVTEKGKDVELRCDPISGHTALYWYRQSLGQGLEFLIYFQGNSAPDKSGLPSDRFSAERTGGSVSTLTIQRTQQEDSAVYLCASSLDWTRRGTQYFGPGTRLLVL.

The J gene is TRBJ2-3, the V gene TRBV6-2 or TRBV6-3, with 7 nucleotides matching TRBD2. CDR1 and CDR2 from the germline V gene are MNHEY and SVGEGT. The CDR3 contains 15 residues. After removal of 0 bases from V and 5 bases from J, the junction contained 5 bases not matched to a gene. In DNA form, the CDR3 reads TGTGCCAGCAGTTACTCGAGCGGGGAGGGAGATACGCAGTATTTT. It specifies CASSYSSGEGDTQYF.

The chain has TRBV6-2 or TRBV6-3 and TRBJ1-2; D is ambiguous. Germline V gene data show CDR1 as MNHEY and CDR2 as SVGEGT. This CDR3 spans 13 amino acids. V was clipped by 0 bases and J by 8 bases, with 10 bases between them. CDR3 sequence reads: CASSYSNRYGYTF. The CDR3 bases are TGTGCCAGCAGTTACTCGAATCGGTACGGCTACACCTTC.

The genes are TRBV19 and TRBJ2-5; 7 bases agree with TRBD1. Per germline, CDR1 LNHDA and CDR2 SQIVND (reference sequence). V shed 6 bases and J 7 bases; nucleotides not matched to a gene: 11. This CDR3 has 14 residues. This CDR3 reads CASSPQGPKMTQYF. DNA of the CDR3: TGTGCCAGTAGCCCACAGGGGCCCAAGATGACCCAGTACTTC. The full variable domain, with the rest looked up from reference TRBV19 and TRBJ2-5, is DGGITQSPKYLFRKEGQNVTLSCEQNLNHDAMYWYRQDPGQGLRLIYYSQIVNDFQKGDIAEGYSVSREKKESFPLTVTSAQKNPTAFYLCASSPQGPKMTQYFGPGTRLLVL.

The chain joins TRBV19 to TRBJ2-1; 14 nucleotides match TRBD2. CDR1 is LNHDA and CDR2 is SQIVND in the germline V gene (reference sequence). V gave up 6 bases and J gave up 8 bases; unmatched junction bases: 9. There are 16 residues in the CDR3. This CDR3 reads CASRSGTSGSRYEQFF. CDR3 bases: TGTGCCAGTAGGTCCGGGACTAGCGGGAGTAGGTATGAGCAGTTCTTC.

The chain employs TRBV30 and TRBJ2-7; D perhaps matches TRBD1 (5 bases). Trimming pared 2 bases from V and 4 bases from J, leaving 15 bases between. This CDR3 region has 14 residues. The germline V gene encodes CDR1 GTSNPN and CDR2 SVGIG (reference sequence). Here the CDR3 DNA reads TGTGCCTGGAGTTTCTGGGGCGGCGGATACGAGCAGTACTTC. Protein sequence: CAWSFWGGGYEQYF.

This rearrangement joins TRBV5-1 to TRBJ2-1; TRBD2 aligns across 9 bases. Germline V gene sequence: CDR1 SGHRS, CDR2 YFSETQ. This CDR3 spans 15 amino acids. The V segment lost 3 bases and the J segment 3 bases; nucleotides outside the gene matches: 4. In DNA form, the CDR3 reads TGCGCCAGCAGCTCGGGACTAGCTGACTACAATGAGCAGTTCTTC. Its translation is CASSSGLADYNEQFF.

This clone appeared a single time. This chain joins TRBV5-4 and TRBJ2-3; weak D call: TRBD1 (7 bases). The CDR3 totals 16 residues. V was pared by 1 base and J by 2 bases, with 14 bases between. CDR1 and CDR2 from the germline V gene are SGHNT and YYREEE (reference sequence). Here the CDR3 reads CASSLNAGQNTDTQYF. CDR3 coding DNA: TGTGCCAGCAGCTTGAACGCGGGACAGAACACAGATACGCAGTATTTT.

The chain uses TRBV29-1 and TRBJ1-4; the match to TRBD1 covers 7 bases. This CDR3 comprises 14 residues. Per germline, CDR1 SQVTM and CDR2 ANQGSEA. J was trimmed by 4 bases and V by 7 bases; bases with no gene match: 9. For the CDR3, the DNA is TGCAGCGCCCGAGGCGGGACAGTTAATGAAAAACTGTTTTTT. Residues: CSARGGTVNEKLFF.

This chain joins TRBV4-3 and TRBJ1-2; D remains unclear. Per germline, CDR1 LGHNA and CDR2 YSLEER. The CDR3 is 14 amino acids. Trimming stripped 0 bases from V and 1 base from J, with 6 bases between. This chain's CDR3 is CASSQEGFNYGYTF. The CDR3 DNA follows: TGCGCCAGCAGCCAAGAGGGCTTTAACTATGGCTACACCTTC.

The CDR3 DNA follows: TGCAGTGCTAGTGAGGGGCGTGACGACGAGCAGTACTTC. Its translation: CSASEGRDDEQYF. The rearrangement uses TRBV20-1 and TRBJ2-7, with D perhaps matching TRBD1 or TRBD2 (5 bases each). The CDR3 has 13 residues. V was pared by 3 bases and J by 5 bases, with 14 bases between. Germline V gene sequence: CDR1 DFQATT, CDR2 SNEGSKA (reference sequence).

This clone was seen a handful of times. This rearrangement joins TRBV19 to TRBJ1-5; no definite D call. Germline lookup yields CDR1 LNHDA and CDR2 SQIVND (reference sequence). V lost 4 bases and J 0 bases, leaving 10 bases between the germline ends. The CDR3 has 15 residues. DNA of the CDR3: TGTGCCAGTAGTACCGGGATACTTAGCAATCAGCCCCAGCATTTT. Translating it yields CASSTGILSNQPQHF. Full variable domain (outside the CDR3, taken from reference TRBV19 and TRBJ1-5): DGGITQSPKYLFRKEGQNVTLSCEQNLNHDAMYWYRQDPGQGLRLIYYSQIVNDFQKGDIAEGYSVSREKKESFPLTVTSAQKNPTAFYLCASSTGILSNQPQHFGDGTRLSIL.

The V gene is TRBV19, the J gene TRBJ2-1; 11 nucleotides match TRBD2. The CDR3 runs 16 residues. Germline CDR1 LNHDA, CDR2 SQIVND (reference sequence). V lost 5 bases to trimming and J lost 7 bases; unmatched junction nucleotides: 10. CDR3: CASSPLAGGLGNEQFF. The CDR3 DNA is TGTGCCAGTAGTCCCCTAGCGGGGGGACTAGGGAATGAGCAGTTCTTC. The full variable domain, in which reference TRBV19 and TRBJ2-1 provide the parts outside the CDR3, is DGGITQSPKYLFRKEGQNVTLSCEQNLNHDAMYWYRQDPGQGLRLIYYSQIVNDFQKGDIAEGYSVSREKKESFPLTVTSAQKNPTAFYLCASSPLAGGLGNEQFFGPGTRLTVL.

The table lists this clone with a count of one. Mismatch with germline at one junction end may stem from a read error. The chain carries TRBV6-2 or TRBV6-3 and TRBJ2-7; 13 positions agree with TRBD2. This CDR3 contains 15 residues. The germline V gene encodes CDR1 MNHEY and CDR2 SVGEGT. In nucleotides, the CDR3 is TGTGCCAGCAGTTACCAGACTAGCGGGAGGCTCGCAGCAGACTTC. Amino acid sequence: CASSYQTSGRLAADF.

The CDR3, as DNA: TGTGCCAGCAGCATACAGGGTGTCGGCTACACCTTC. Encoded protein: CASSIQGVGYTF. The V and J genes are TRBV2 and TRBJ1-2; possibly TRBD1 for D (6 bases). CDR3 size: 12 residues. Between the trimmed V and J ends, which lost 6 bases and 8 bases, there was a span of 13 bases. Looked up from germline, CDR1 is SNHLY and CDR2 is FYNNEI.

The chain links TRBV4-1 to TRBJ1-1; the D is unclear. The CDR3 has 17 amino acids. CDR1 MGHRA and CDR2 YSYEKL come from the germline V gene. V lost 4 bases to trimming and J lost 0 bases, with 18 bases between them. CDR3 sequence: CASSPIGRARMNTEAFF. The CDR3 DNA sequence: TGCGCCAGCAGCCCCATCGGGAGGGCGAGAATGAACACTGAAGCTTTCTTT.

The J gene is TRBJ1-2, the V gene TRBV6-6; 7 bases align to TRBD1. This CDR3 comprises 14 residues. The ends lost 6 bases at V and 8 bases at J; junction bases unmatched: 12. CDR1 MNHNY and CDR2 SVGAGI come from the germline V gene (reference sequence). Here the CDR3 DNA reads TGTGCCAGCAGCCCTCAACAGGGGACGAGGGGCTACACCTTC. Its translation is CASSPQQGTRGYTF.

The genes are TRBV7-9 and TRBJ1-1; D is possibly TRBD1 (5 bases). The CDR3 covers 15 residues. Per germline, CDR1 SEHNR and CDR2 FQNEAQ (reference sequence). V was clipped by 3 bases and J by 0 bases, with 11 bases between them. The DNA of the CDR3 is TGTGCCAGCAGCTTGCTTGGACAAATGAACACTGAAGCTTTCTTT. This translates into CASSLLGQMNTEAFF.

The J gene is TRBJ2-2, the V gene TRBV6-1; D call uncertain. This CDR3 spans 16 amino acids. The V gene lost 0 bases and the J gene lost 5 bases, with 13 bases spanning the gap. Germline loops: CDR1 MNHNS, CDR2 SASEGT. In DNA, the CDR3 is TGTGCCAGCAGTGAAGCCTCCCATTGGGCTACCGGGGAGCTGTTTTTT. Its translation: CASSEASHWATGELFF.

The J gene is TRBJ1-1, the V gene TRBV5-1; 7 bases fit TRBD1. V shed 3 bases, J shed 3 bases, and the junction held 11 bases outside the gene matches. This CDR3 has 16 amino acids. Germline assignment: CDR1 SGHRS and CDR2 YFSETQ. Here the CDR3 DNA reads TGCGCCAGCAGCTCGCCGACAGGGCCAATTGACACTGAAGCTTTCTTT. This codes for CASSSPTGPIDTEAFF.

The CDR3 is CASSLGSYNEQFF. The DNA for the CDR3 is TGTGCCAGCAGCTTGGGCAGCTACAATGAGCAGTTCTTC. The chain combines TRBV7-2 with TRBJ2-1; D not resolved. Germline V gives CDR1 SGHTA, CDR2 FQGNSA. This CDR3 has 13 residues. V lost 3 bases and J 3 bases, leaving 6 bases between the germline ends.

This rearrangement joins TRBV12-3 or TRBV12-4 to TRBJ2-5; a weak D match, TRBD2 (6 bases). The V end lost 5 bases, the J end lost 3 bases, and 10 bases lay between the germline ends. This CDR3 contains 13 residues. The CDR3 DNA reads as TGTGCCAGCAGTACAATAGCGGAAGAGACCCAGTACTTC. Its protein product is CASSTIAEETQYF.

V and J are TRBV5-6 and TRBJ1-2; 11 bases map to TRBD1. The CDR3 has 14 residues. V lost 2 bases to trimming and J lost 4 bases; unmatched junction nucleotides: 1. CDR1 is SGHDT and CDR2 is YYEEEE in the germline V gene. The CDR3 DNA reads TGTGCCAGCAGCTTCGGGACAGGGGGCTATGGCTACACCTTC. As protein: CASSFGTGGYGYTF.

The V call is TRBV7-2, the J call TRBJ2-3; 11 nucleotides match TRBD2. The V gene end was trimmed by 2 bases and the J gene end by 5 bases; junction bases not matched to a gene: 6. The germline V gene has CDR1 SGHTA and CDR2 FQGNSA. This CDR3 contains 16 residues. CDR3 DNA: TGTGCCAGCAGCTTATTCTTACTAGCGGGAGAAGATACGCAGTATTTT. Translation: CASSLFLLAGEDTQYF. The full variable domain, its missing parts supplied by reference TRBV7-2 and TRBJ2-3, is GAGVSQSPSNKVTEKGKDVELRCDPISGHTALYWYRQSLGQGLEFLIYFQGNSAPDKSGLPSDRFSAERTGGSVSTLTIQRTQQEDSAVYLCASSLFLLAGEDTQYFGPGTRLTVL.

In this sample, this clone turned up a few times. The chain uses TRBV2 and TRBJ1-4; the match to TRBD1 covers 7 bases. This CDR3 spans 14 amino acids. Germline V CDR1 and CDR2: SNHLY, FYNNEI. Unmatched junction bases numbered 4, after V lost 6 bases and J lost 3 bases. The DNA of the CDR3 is TGTGCCAGCAGGAACAGGGGTCCTAATGAAAAACTGTTTTTT. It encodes CASRNRGPNEKLFF.

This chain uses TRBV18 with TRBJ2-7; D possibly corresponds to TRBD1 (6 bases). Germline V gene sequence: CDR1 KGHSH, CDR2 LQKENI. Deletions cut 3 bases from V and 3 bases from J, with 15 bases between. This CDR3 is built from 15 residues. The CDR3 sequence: CASSPLSTGYYEQYF. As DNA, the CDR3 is TGTGCCAGCTCACCCCTATCGACAGGATACTACGAGCAGTACTTC.

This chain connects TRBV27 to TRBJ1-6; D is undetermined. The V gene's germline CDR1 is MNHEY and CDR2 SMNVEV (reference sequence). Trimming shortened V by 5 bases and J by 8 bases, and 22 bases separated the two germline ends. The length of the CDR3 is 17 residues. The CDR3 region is CASSTPPTFEGDSPLHF. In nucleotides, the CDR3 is TGTGCCAGCAGTACCCCCCCGACCTTCGAGGGAGATTCACCCCTCCACTTT.

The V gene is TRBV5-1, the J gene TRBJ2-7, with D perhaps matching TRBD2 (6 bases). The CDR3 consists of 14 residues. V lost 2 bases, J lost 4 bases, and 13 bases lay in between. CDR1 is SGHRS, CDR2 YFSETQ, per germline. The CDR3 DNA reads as TGCGCCAGCAGCTTCGGCGGGAATTATTACGAGCAGTACTTC. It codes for CASSFGGNYYEQYF.

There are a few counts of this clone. CDR3 DNA sequence: TGTGCCAGCAGTGAGGGTAGAGGAGACGACTACAATGAGCAGTTCTTC. Translated, it gives CASSEGRGDDYNEQFF. The chain couples TRBV25-1 to TRBJ2-1; no clear D. CDR3 length equals 16 residues. The germline V and J ends were trimmed by 3 bases and 3 bases, with 15 bases remaining between them. Germline lookup yields CDR1 MGHDK and CDR2 SYGVNS.

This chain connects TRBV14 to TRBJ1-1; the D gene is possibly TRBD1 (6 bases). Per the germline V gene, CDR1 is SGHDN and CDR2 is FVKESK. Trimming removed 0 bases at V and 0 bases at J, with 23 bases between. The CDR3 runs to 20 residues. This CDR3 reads CASSQDRRTVTNRMNTEAFF. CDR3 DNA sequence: TGTGCCAGCAGCCAAGATCGGAGGACAGTAACAAACCGAATGAACACTGAAGCTTTCTTT.